This T cell receptor (beta chain) emerged from a study of cytomegalovirus exposure and HLA in healthy donors. The study's findings and limits: The study labeled 150 to 200 TCR beta chains cytomegalovirus-associated.

The CDR3 is 15 amino acids. The V gene lost 5 bases and the J gene lost 1 base, with 12 bases spanning the gap. Germline-derived CDR1 and CDR2 are SGHTA and FQGNSA. Regarding this clone: Its antigen remains unknown.

These donors were members of the approximately 120-subject validation cohort, a group separate from the approximately 620-subject first cohort. Libraries were prepared by immunoSEQ multiplex PCR; TCRdb keeps only in-frame clonotypes and omits some of them. The table has some 260,000 clones, roughly 91% seen once. The sample was PBMCs. The receptor was derived from a woman in her twenties or thirties in good health and CMV-seronegative. The chain uses TRBV7-2 and TRBJ1-5, with D tentatively TRBD1 (5 bases). The chain's CDR3 is CASSLQVGSNQPQHF. In DNA, the CDR3 is TGTGCCAGCAGCCTACAGGTCGGGAGCAATCAGCCCCAGCATTTT.